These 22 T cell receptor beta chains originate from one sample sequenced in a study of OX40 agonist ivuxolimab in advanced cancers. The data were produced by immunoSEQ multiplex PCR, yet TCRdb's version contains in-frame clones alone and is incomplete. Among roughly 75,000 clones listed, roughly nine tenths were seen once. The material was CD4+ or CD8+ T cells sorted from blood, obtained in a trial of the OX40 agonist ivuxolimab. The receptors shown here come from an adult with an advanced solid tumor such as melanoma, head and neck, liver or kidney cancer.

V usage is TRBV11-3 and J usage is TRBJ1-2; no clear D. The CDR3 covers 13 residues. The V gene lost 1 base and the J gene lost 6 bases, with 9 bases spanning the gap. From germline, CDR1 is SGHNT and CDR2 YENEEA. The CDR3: CASSLGAGHGYTF. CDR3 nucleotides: TGTGCCAGCAGCTTAGGGGCAGGACATGGCTACACCTTC.

CDR3 protein: CASSRLAGETDTQYF. The CDR3 DNA is TGCGCCAGCAGCCGACTAGCGGGAGAGACAGATACGCAGTATTTT. V and J are TRBV4-1 and TRBJ2-3; 12 nucleotides agree with TRBD2. The CDR3 sequence is 15 residues long. V dropped 4 bases and J dropped 3; count of bases not matched to a gene: 2. Germline V gene lookup returns CDR1 MGHRA and CDR2 YSYEKL.

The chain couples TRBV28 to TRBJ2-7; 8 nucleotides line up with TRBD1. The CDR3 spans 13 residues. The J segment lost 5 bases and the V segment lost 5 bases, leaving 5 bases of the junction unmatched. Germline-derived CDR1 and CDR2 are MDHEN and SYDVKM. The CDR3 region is CASSLTGVDEQYF. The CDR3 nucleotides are TGTGCCAGCAGTCTGACAGGGGTGGACGAGCAGTACTTC.

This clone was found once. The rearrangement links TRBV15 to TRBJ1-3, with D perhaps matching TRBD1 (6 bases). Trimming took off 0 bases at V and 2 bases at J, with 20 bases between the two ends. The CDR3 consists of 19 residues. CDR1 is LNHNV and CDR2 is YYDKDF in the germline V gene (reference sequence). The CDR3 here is CATSRDWGAGSTAGNTIYF. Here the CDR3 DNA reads TGTGCCACCAGCAGAGATTGGGGGGCAGGGAGCACCGCTGGAAACACCATATATTTT.

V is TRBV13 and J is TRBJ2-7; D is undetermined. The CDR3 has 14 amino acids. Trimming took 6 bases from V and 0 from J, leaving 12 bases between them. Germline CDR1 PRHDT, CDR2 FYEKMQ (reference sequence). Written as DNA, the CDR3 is TGTGCCAGCAGGTTGTGGGGAAGCTCCTACGAGCAGTACTTC. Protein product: CASRLWGSSYEQYF.

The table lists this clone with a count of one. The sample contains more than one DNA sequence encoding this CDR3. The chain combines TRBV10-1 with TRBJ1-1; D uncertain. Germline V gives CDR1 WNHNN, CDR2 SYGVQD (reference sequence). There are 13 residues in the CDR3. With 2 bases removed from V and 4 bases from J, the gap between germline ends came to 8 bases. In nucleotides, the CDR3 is TGCGCCAGCAGTGAGGGCCGGGGCACTGAAGCTTTCTTT. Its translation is CASSEGRGTEAFF.

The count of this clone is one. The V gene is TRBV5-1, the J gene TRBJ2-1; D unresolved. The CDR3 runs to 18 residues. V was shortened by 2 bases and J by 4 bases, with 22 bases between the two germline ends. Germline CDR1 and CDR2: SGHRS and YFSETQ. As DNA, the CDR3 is TGCGCCAGCAGCTTCTGGGGTCTAGACGGAAGCTCTTACAATGAGCAGTTCTTC. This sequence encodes CASSFWGLDGSSYNEQFF. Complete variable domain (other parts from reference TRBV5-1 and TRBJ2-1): KAGVTQTPRYLIKTRGQQVTLSCSPISGHRSVSWYQQTPGQGLQFLFEYFSETQRNKGNFPGRFSGRQFSNSRSEMNVSTLELGDSALYLCASSFWGLDGSSYNEQFFGPGTRLTVL.

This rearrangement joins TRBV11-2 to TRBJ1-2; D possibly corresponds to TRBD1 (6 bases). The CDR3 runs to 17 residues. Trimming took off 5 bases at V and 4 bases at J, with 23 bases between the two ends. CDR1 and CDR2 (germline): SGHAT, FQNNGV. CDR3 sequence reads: CASSAENEGDLFYGYTF. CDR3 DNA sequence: TGTGCCAGCAGCGCCGAGAACGAGGGGGACTTGTTCTATGGCTACACCTTC.

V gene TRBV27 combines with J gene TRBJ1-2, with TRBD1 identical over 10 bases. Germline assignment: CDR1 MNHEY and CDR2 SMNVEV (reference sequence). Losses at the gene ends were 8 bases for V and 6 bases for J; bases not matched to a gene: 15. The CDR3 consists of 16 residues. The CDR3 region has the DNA TGTGCCAGCTCCCCCCGGCGGGACAGGGGATGGAATGGCTACACCTTC. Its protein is CASSPRRDRGWNGYTF.

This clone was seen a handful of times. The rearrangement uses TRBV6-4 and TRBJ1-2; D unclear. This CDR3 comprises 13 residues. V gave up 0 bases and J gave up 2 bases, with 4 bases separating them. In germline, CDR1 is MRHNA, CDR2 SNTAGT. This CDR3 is CASSDSGNYGYTF. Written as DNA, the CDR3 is TGTGCCAGCAGTGACTCAGGGAACTATGGCTACACCTTC.

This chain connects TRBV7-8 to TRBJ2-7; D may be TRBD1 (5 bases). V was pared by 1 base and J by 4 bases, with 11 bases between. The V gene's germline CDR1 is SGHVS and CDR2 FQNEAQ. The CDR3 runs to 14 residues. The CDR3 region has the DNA TGTGCCAGCAGCTTAGGGGCAGGGTTATACGAGCAGTACTTC. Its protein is CASSLGAGLYEQYF.

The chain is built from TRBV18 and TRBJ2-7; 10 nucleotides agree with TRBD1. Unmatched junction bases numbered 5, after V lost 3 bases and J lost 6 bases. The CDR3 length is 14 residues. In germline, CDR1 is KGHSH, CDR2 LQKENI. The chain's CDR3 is CASSPSGQGGEQYF. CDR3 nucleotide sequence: TGTGCCAGCTCACCGTCAGGACAGGGGGGCGAGCAGTACTTC.

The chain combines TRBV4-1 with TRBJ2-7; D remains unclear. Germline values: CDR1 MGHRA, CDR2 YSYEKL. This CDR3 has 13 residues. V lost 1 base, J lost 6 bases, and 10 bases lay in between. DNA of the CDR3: TGCGCCAGCAGCCAAGGATTGGCTAGCGAGCAGTACTTC. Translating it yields CASSQGLASEQYF.

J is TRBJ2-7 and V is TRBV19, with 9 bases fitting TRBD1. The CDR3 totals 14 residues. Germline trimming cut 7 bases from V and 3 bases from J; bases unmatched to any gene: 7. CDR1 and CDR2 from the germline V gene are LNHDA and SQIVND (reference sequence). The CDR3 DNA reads TGTGCCAGTACTCGGGGACAGGGTCTCTACGAGCAGTACTTC. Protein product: CASTRGQGLYEQYF.

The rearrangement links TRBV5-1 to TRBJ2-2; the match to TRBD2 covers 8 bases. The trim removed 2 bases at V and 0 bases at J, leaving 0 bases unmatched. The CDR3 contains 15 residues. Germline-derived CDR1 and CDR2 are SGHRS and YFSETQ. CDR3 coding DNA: TGCGCCAGCAGCTTAGCGGGGGCGAACACCGGGGAGCTGTTTTTT. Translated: CASSLAGANTGELFF.

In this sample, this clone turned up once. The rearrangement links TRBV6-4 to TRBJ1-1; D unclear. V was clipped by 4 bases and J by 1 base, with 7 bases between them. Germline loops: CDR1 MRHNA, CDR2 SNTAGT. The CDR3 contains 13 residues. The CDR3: CASSARSNTEAFF. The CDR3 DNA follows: TGTGCCAGCAGTGCCCGGTCGAACACTGAAGCTTTCTTT.

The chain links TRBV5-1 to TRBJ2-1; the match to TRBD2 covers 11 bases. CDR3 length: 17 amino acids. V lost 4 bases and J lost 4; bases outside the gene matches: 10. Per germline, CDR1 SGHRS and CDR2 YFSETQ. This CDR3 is CASSSRLAGGLYNEQFF. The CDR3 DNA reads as TGCGCCAGCAGCAGCAGATTAGCGGGAGGGCTTTACAATGAGCAGTTCTTC. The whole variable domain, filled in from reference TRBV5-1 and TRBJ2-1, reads KAGVTQTPRYLIKTRGQQVTLSCSPISGHRSVSWYQQTPGQGLQFLFEYFSETQRNKGNFPGRFSGRQFSNSRSEMNVSTLELGDSALYLCASSSRLAGGLYNEQFFGPGTRLTVL.

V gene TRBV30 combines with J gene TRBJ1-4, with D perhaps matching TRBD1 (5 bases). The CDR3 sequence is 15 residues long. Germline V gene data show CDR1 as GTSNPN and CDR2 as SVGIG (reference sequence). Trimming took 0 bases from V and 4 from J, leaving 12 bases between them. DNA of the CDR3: TGTGCCTGGAGTGTCCCCCGGGGCCTTAATGAAAAACTGTTTTTT. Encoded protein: CAWSVPRGLNEKLFF. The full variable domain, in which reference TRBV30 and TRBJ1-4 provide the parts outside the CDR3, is SQTIHQWPATLVQPVGSPLSLECTVEGTSNPNLYWYRQAAGRGLQLLFYSVGIGQISSEVPQNLSASRPQDRQFILSSKKLLLSDSGFYLCAWSVPRGLNEKLFFGSGTQLSVL.

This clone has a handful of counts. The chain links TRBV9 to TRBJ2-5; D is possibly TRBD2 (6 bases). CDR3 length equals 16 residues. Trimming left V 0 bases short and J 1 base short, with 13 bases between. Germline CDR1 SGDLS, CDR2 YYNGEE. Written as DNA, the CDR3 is TGTGCCAGCAGCGTAGGGGGACGGGGGACCCAAGAGACCCAGTACTTC. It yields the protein CASSVGGRGTQETQYF.

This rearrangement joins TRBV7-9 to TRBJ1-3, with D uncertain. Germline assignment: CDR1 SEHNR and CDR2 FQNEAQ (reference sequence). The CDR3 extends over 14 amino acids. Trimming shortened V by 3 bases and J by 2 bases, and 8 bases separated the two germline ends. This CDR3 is CASSFTGPGNTIYF. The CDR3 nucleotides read TGTGCCAGCAGCTTTACCGGGCCTGGAAACACCATATATTTT.

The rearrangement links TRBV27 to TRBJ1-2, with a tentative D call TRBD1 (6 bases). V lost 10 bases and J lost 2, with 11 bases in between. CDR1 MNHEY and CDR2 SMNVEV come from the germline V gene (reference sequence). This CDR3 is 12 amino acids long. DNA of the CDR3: TGTGCCACCAGAACAGGGAACTATGGCTACACCTTC. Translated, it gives CATRTGNYGYTF.

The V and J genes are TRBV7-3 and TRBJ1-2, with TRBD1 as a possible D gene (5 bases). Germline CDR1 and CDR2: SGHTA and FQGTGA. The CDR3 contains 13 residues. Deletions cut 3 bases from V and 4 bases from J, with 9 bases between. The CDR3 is CASSFDSFYGYTF. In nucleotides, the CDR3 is TGTGCCAGCAGCTTCGACAGTTTCTATGGCTACACCTTC.